This entry lists 11 T cell receptor beta chains sequenced from one sample in a study of cytomegalovirus exposure and HLA in healthy donors. The PCR ran on 60 Vbeta and 13 Jbeta primers. Produced via immunoSEQ multiplex PCR; TCRdb's table is partial and in-frame only. Altogether about 170,000 clones are present, approximately 80% being singletons, with the ten largest covering about 2%. The sample was PBMCs. Every receptor here comes from a woman aged 50 to 60 in good health and CMV-seronegative.

This sequence joins TRBV7-9 and TRBJ1-2; 8 bases map to TRBD1. Germline CDR1 SEHNR, CDR2 FQNEAQ (reference sequence). Trimming took 6 bases from V and 7 from J; bases not matched to a gene: 16. The CDR3 loop spans 16 amino acids. CDR3 region: CASSLSGGAVDFGYTF. The CDR3 DNA reads as TGTGCCAGCAGTTTATCAGGGGGCGCCGTAGATTTTGGCTACACCTTC. The full variable domain, its missing parts supplied by reference TRBV7-9 and TRBJ1-2, is DTGVSQNPRHKITKRGQNVTFRCDPISEHNRLYWYRQTLGQGPEFLTYFQNEAQLEKSRLLSDRFSAERPKGSFSTLEIQRTEQGDSAMYLCASSLSGGAVDFGYTFGSGTRLTVV.

The V gene is TRBV28, the J gene TRBJ2-7; D possibly corresponds to TRBD2 (6 bases). The ends were cut back, 8 bases at V and 3 bases at J, with 11 bases in the middle. CDR3 length equals 12 residues. CDR1 MDHEN and CDR2 SYDVKM come from the germline V gene. The CDR3 loop reads CASGGAVYEQYF. CDR3 DNA sequence: TGTGCCAGCGGAGGGGCGGTCTACGAGCAGTACTTC.

The J gene is TRBJ1-1, the V gene TRBV30, with D perhaps matching TRBD1 (5 bases). Per the germline V gene, CDR1 is GTSNPN and CDR2 is SVGIG (reference sequence). V lost 0 bases, J lost 11 bases, and 10 bases lay in between. This CDR3 is 11 amino acids long. The DNA for the CDR3 is TGTGCCTGGAGTGTACAAGGGGTGGCTTTCTTT. Translation: CAWSVQGVAFF.

CDR3 sequence: CASSLAWASGYNEQFF. In DNA, the CDR3 is TGCGCCAGCAGCTTGGCGTGGGCTAGCGGATACAATGAGCAGTTCTTC. The genes are TRBV5-1 and TRBJ2-1; TRBD2 matches at 7 bases. The junction had 7 bases not matched to a gene; V was cut back by 0 bases and J by 4 bases. The CDR3 contains 16 residues. From germline, CDR1 is SGHRS and CDR2 YFSETQ.

V gene TRBV28 combines with J gene TRBJ2-2, with 9 nucleotides matching TRBD2. Per germline, CDR1 MDHEN and CDR2 SYDVKM. The V segment lost 6 bases and the J segment 2 bases; nucleotides outside the gene matches: 13. The CDR3 runs to 18 residues. The CDR3 bases are TGTGCCAGCAGCCCCAGGGGAGCGGGGGGACCAAACACCGGGGAGCTGTTTTTT. As protein: CASSPRGAGGPNTGELFF.

This sequence joins TRBV19 and TRBJ2-5, with 9 nucleotides matching TRBD1. The junction had 5 bases not matched to a gene; V was cut back by 6 bases and J by 0 bases. This CDR3 contains 15 residues. CDR1 LNHDA and CDR2 SQIVND come from the germline V gene (reference sequence). This CDR3 is CASRQGQGNQETQYF. DNA for the CDR3: TGTGCCAGTAGACAGGGACAGGGTAACCAAGAGACCCAGTACTTC. The full variable domain, in which reference TRBV19 and TRBJ2-5 provide the parts outside the CDR3, is DGGITQSPKYLFRKEGQNVTLSCEQNLNHDAMYWYRQDPGQGLRLIYYSQIVNDFQKGDIAEGYSVSREKKESFPLTVTSAQKNPTAFYLCASRQGQGNQETQYFGPGTRLLVL.

This chain links TRBV9 with TRBJ2-5; tentative D call: TRBD2 (6 bases). The J call is uncertain, as TRBJ2-7 better fits the DNA end. This CDR3 region has 15 residues. Germline V gene lookup returns CDR1 SGDLS and CDR2 YYNGEE. The CDR3 here is CASSATDRESYEQYF. As DNA, the CDR3 is TGTGCCAGCAGCGCTACAGACCGGGAGTCCTACGAGCAGTACTTC.

The chain is built from TRBV7-2 and TRBJ2-5; D possibly corresponds to TRBD2 (5 bases). This CDR3 region has 13 residues. V gave up 5 bases and J gave up 5 bases, with 12 bases separating them. In germline, CDR1 is SGHTA, CDR2 FQGNSA. The CDR3, as DNA: TGTGCCAGCAGCCCCGGGCGAGGGGAGACCCAGTACTTC. Its protein is CASSPGRGETQYF.

The V call is TRBV7-3, the J call TRBJ2-1, with TRBD2 matching over 8 bases. Germline CDR1 is SGHTA and CDR2 is FQGTGA. The CDR3 totals 13 residues. With 5 bases clipped from V and 8 bases from J, the junction kept 5 bases outside the gene matches. The CDR3 DNA reads as TGTGCCAGCAGCATGGGACTAGTCGATGAGCAGTTCTTC. This encodes CASSMGLVDEQFF.

In its sample, this clone was seen a few times. The rearrangement uses TRBV28 and TRBJ1-2; 12 bases map to TRBD1. Germline assignment: CDR1 MDHEN and CDR2 SYDVKM. The trim removed 5 bases at V and 4 bases at J, leaving 11 bases unmatched. CDR3 length: 17 residues. The CDR3 sequence is CASSPPGTGGAGYGYTF. Here the CDR3 DNA reads TGTGCCAGCAGTCCCCCCGGGACAGGGGGCGCCGGCTATGGCTACACCTTC.

This clone turned up a few times. Distinct nucleotide sequences in the sample also encode this CDR3. The chain employs TRBV5-1 and TRBJ1-1; D unresolved. The V and J ends lost 0 bases and 0 bases respectively, with 3 bases between them. CDR3 length equals 13 residues. Germline assignment: CDR1 SGHRS and CDR2 YFSETQ. CDR3 sequence reads: CASSLAVNTEAFF. In DNA, the CDR3 is TGCGCCAGCAGCTTGGCGGTGAACACTGAAGCTTTCTTT.